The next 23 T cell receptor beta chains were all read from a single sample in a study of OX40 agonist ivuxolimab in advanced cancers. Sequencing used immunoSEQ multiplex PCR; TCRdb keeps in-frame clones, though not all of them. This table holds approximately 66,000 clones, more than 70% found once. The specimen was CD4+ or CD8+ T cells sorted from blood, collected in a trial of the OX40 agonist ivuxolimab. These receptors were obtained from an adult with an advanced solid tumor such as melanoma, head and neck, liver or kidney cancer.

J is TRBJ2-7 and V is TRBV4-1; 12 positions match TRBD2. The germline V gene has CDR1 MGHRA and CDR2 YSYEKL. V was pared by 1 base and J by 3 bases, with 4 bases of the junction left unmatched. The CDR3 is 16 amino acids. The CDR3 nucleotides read TGCGCCAGCAGCCAAGCCGAGACTAGCGGGGGCTACGAGCAGTACTTC. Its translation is CASSQAETSGGYEQYF.

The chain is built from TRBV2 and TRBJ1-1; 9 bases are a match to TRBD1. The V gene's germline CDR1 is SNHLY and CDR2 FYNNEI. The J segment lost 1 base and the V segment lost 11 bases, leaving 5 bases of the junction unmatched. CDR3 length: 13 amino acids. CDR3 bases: TGTGCCGCAGGGGGACAGGGGAACACTGAAGCTTTCTTT. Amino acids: CAAGGQGNTEAFF. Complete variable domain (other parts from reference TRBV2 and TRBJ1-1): EPEVTQTPSHQVTQMGQEVILRCVPISNHLYFYWYRQILGQKVEFLVSFYNNEISEKSEIFDDQFSVERPDGSNFTLKIRSTKLEDSAMYFCAAGGQGNTEAFFGQGTRLTVV.

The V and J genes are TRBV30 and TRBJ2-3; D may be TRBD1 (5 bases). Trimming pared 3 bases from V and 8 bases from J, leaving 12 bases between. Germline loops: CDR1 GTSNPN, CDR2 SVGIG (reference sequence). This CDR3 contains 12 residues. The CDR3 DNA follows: TGTGCCTGGAGGGGGCTGTCGGTTACGCAGTATTTT. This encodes CAWRGLSVTQYF.

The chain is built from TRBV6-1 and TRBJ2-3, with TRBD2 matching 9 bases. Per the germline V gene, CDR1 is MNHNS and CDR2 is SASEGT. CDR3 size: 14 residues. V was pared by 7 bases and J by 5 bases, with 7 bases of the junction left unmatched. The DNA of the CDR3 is TGTGCCAGCAAGTTGGGACTAGCCGAAGATACGCAGTATTTT. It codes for CASKLGLAEDTQYF.

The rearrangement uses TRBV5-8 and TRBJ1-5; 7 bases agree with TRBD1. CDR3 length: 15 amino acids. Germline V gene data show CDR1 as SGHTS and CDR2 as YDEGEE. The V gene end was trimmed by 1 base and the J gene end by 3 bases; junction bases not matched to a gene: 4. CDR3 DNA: TGTGCCAGCAGCTTGAGGGACAGTACCAATCAGCCCCAGCATTTT. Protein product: CASSLRDSTNQPQHF. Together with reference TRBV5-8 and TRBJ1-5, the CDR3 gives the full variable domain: EAGVTQSPTHLIKTRGQQATLRCSPISGHTSVYWYQQALGLGLQFLLWYDEGEERNRGNFPPRFSGRQFPNYSSELNVNALELEDSALYLCASSLRDSTNQPQHFGDGTRLSIL.

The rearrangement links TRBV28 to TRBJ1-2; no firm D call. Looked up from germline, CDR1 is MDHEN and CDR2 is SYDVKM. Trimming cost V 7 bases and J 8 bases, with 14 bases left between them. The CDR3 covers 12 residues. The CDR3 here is CASTLTAGGYTF. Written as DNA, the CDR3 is TGTGCCAGCACCTTGACCGCTGGGGGCTACACCTTC.

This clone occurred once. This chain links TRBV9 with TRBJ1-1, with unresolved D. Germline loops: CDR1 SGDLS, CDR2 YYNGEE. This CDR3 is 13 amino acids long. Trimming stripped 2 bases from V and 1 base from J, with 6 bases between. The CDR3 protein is CASSVNKNTEAFF. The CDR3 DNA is TGTGCCAGCAGCGTGAACAAGAACACTGAAGCTTTCTTT. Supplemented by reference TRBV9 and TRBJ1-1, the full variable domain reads DSGVTQTPKHLITATGQRVTLRCSPRSGDLSVYWYQQSLDQGLQFLIQYYNGEERAKGNILERFSAQQFPDLHSELNLSSLELGDSALYFCASSVNKNTEAFFGQGTRLTVV.

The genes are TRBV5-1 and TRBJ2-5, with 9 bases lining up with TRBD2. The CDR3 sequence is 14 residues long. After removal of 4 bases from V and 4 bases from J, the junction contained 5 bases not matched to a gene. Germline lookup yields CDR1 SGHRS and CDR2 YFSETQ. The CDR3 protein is CASSPAGGGETQYF. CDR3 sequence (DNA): TGCGCCAGCAGCCCAGCGGGGGGTGGAGAGACCCAGTACTTC. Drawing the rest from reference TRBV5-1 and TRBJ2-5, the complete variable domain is KAGVTQTPRYLIKTRGQQVTLSCSPISGHRSVSWYQQTPGQGLQFLFEYFSETQRNKGNFPGRFSGRQFSNSRSEMNVSTLELGDSALYLCASSPAGGGETQYFGPGTRLLVL.

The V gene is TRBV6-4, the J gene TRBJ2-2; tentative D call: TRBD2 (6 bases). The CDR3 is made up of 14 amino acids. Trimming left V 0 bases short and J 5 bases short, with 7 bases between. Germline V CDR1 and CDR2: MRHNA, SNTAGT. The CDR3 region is CASSDSGGTGELFF. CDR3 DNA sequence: TGTGCCAGCAGTGACTCGGGGGGTACCGGGGAGCTGTTTTTT.

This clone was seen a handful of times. Here the CDR3 DNA reads TGTGCCAGCAGCCGAGGACAGGGGTTAGTCTACGAGCAGTACTTC. Translation gives CASSRGQGLVYEQYF. The rearrangement links TRBV7-9 to TRBJ2-7, with 9 bases fitting TRBD1. The ends lost 5 bases at V and 3 bases at J; junction bases unmatched: 8. This CDR3 contains 15 residues. Germline V gene data show CDR1 as SEHNR and CDR2 as FQNEAQ (reference sequence).

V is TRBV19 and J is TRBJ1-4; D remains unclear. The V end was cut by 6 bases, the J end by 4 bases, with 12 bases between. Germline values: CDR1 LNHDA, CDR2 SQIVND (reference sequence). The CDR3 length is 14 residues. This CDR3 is CASSLGRSNEKLFF. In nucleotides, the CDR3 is TGTGCCAGTAGCCTGGGGAGGAGTAATGAAAAACTGTTTTTT.

The CDR3 sequence: CASSPAGDSTDTQYF. In nucleotides, the CDR3 is TGTGCCAGCTCACCGGCCGGGGACAGCACAGATACGCAGTATTTT. The chain couples TRBV18 to TRBJ2-3; D may be TRBD1 or TRBD2 (5 bases each). Germline V lookup: CDR1 KGHSH, CDR2 LQKENI. The CDR3 runs to 15 residues. V lost 3 bases to trimming and J lost 0 bases, with 10 bases between them.

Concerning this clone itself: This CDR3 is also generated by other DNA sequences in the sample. The CDR3, as DNA: TGTGCCAGCAGCTCGGGACAGTCCTATGGCTACACCTTC. Translation: CASSSGQSYGYTF. The chain uses TRBV11-2 and TRBJ1-2, with 7 positions matching TRBD1. This CDR3 region has 13 residues. Germline CDR1 is SGHAT and CDR2 is FQNNGV. V lost 4 bases to trimming and J lost 4 bases; unmatched junction nucleotides: 3.

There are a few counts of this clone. CDR3 protein: CASSLKAPEAFF. For the CDR3, the DNA is TGTGCCAGCAGCTTGAAGGCCCCTGAAGCTTTCTTT. J is TRBJ1-1 and V is TRBV7-9; no firm D call. The CDR3 sequence is 12 residues long. Trimming removed 3 bases at V and 6 bases at J, with 8 bases between. Germline lookup yields CDR1 SEHNR and CDR2 FQNEAQ (reference sequence).

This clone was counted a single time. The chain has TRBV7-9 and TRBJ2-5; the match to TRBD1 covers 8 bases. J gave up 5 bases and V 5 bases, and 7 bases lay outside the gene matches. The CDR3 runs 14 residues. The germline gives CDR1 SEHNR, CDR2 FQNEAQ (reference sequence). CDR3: CASSLPGGWETQYF. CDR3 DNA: TGTGCCAGCAGCCTCCCAGGGGGCTGGGAGACCCAGTACTTC.

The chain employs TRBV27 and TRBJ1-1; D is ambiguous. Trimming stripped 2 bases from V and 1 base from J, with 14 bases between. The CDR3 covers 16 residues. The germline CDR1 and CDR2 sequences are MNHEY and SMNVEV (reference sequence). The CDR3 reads CASSLGVRWGNTEAFF. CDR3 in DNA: TGTGCCAGCAGTTTAGGGGTAAGGTGGGGGAACACTGAAGCTTTCTTT.

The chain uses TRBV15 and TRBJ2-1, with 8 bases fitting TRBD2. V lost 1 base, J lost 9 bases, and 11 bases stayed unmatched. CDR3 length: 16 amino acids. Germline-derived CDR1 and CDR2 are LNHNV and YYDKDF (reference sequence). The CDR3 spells CATSRGGLRGTSEQFF. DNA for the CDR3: TGTGCCACCAGCAGAGGCGGTTTGAGAGGGACTAGTGAGCAGTTCTTC.

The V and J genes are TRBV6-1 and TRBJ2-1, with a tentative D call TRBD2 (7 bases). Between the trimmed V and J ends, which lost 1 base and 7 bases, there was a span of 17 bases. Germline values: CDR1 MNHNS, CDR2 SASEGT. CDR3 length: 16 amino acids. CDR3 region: CASSEDWWGGRNEQFF. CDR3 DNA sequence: TGTGCCAGCAGTGAAGACTGGTGGGGGGGCCGGAATGAGCAGTTCTTC.

This CDR3 reads CASSPQGIDTQYF. CDR3 in DNA: TGCGCCAGCAGCCCCCAGGGGATAGATACGCAGTATTTT. This chain uses TRBV5-1 with TRBJ2-3; D perhaps matches TRBD1 (6 bases). CDR3 length: 13 amino acids. Trimming took off 4 bases at V and 5 bases at J, with 11 bases between the two ends. Looked up from germline, CDR1 is SGHRS and CDR2 is YFSETQ.

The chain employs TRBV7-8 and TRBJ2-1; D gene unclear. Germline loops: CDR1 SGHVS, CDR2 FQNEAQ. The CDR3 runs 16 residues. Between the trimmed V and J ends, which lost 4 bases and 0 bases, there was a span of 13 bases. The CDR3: CASSSRPRSSYNEQFF. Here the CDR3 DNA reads TGTGCCAGCAGCTCGAGGCCCCGGAGCTCCTACAATGAGCAGTTCTTC.

The CDR3 DNA sequence: TGTGCCAGCACACAGGGGCTCCTCTATAATTCACCCCTCCACTTT. Protein sequence: CASTQGLLYNSPLHF. The V and J genes are TRBV5-6 and TRBJ1-6; 7 bases fit TRBD1. Losses at the gene ends were 6 bases for V and 3 bases for J; bases not matched to a gene: 6. Germline V CDR1 and CDR2: SGHDT, YYEEEE. The CDR3 totals 15 residues.

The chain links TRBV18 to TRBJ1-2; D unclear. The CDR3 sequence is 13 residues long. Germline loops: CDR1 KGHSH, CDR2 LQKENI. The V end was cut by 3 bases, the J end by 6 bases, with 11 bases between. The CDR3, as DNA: TGTGCCAGCTCACCGCGCGGGAGGGATGGCTACACCTTC. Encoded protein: CASSPRGRDGYTF.

CDR3: CASSEETQETQYF. The CDR3 nucleotides read TGTGCCAGCAGTGAGGAAACCCAAGAGACCCAGTACTTC. This chain links TRBV2 with TRBJ2-5; D is ambiguous. The CDR3 covers 13 residues. Germline values: CDR1 SNHLY, CDR2 FYNNEI. The V end lost 3 bases, the J end lost 1 base, and 6 bases lay between the germline ends.